This note documents a single T cell receptor beta chain sequence. The antigen is undetermined. With 5 bases removed from V and 4 bases from J, the gap between germline ends came to 20 bases. Germline V CDR1 and CDR2: LNHDA, SQIVND (reference sequence). This CDR3 has 17 amino acids. This entry is derived from a study of STAT5B mutations in CD4+ large granular lymphocyte leukemia. Findings and limits, study-wide: Top patient clones used TRBV06 genes more often: 8/27 versus 2/35 in controls. Without putative leukemic clones, patient CD4-sorted repertoires remained more clonal than healthy CD4+ repertoires.

Healthy controls were blood donor buffy coats. The table came from immunoSEQ multiplex PCR; TCRdb's copy has only in-frame clones and leaves some out. The sample has 30,000 or so clones; approximately 79% are singletons. This sequence originates from a human donor in good health. The specimen sequenced was CD4+ T cells from blood buffy coats. V and J are TRBV19 and TRBJ2-2; D might be TRBD1 or TRBD2, each matching 5 bases. Written as DNA, the CDR3 is TGTGCCAGTAGTCCGGGACCACGCCGTGTAGCCACCGGGGAGCTGTTTTTT. This translates into CASSPGPRRVATGELFF.